This entry is about one TCR beta chain. The antigen remains undetermined. The sample comes from a study of T-cell reconstitution after alpha-beta-depleted transplantation in children. Study outcomes and limitations: T-cell numbers and diversity, one year after transplant, stemmed largely from T cells that were newly produced. Diversity of TCRbeta at day 60 was high in some patients, arising from surviving recipient T cells and thymic progenitors.

Unique molecular identifiers were used to barcode this TCRbeta library. TCRdb re-derived calls from the PCR reads in MiXCR, one entry per CDR3 protein. Of around 960,000 distinct CDR3 sequences listed, roughly 29% are singletons. CDR1 is ENHRY and CDR2 is SYGVKD in the germline V gene. Trimming removed 2 bases at V and 7 bases at J, with 12 bases between. The CDR3 loop spans 14 amino acids. The V gene is TRBV10-3, the J gene TRBJ1-5; TRBD1 might be the D (6 bases). The sample consisted of PBMCs, mostly from graft donor cells, taken 360 days after TCRalphabeta/CD19-depleted stem cell transplant. The clonotype originates from a boy in the first two years of life who had a stem cell transplant for SCID, so the T cells may come from the graft donor. The CDR3 sequence is CAISEAGADQPQHF. The CDR3, as DNA: TGTGCCATCAGTGAGGCAGGGGCGGACCAGCCCCAGCATTTT.